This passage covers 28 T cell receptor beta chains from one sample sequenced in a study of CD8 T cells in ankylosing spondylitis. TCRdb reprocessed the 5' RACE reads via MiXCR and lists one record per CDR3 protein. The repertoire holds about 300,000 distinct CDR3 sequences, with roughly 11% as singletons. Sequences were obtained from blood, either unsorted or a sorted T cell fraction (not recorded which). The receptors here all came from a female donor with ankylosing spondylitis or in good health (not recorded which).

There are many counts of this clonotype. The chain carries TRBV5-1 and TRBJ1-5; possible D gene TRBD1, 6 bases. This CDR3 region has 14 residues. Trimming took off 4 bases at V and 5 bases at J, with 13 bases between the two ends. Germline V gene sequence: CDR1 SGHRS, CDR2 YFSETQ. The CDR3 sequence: CASSQDSGDQPQHF. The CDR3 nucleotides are TGCGCCAGCAGCCAGGACAGCGGTGATCAGCCCCAGCATTTT.

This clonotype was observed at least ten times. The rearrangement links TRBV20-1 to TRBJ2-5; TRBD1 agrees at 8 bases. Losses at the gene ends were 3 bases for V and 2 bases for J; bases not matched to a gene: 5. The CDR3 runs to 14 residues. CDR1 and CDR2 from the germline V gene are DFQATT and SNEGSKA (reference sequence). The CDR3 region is CSASGQGEQETQYF. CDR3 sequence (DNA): TGCAGTGCTAGTGGACAGGGAGAACAAGAGACCCAGTACTTC.

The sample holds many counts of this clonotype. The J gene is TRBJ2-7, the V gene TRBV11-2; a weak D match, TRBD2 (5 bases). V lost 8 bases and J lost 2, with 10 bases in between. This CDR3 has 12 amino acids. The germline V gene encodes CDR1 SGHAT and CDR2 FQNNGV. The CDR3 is CASAGFPYEQYF. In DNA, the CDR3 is TGTGCCAGCGCGGGTTTCCCCTACGAGCAGTACTTC.

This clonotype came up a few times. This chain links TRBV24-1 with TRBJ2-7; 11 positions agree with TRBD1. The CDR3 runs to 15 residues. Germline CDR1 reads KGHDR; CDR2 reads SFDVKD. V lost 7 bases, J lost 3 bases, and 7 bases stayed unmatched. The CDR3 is CATSPRTGGYYEQYF. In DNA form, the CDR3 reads TGTGCCACCAGCCCCAGGACAGGGGGCTACTACGAGCAGTACTTC.

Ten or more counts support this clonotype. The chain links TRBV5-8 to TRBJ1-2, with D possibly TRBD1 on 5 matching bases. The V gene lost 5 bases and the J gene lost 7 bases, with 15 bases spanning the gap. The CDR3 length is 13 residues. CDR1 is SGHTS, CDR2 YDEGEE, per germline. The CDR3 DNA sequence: TGTGCCAGCAGTCCTCAGGGTTTTCTTGGCTACACCTTC. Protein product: CASSPQGFLGYTF.

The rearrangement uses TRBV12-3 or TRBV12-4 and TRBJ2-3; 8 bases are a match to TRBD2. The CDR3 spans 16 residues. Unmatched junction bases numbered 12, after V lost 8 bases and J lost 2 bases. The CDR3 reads CASCSRGGSLTDTQYF. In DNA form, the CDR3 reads TGTGCCAGCTGTTCCCGGGGGGGTTCGCTCACAGATACGCAGTATTTT.

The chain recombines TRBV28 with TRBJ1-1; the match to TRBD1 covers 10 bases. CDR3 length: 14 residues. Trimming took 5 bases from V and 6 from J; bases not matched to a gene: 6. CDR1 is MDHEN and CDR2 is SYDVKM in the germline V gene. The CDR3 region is CASSIHGTGAEAFF. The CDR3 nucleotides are TGTGCCAGCAGTATCCACGGGACAGGGGCTGAAGCTTTCTTT.

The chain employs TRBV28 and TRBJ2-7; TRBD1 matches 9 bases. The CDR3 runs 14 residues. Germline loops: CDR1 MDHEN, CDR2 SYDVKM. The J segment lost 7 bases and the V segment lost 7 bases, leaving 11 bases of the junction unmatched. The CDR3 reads CASIRGTGKREQYF. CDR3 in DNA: TGTGCCAGCATCAGGGGGACAGGGAAGCGGGAGCAGTACTTC.

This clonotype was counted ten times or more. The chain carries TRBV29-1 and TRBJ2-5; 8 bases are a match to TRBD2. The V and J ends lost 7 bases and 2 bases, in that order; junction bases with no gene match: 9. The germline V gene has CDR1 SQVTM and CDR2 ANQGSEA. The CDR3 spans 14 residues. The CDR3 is CSARGGGGQETQYF. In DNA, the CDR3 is TGCAGCGCACGGGGGGGAGGGGGGCAAGAGACCCAGTACTTC.

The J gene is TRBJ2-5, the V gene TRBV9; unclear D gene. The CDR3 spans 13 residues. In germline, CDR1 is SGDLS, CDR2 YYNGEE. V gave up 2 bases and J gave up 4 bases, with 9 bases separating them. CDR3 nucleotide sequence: TGTGCCAGCAGCGTCGGGCGAGGAGAGACCCAGTACTTC. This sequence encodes CASSVGRGETQYF.

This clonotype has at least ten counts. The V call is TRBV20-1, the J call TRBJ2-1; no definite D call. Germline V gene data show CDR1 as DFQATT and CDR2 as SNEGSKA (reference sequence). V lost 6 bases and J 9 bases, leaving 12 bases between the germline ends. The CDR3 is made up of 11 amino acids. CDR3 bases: TGCAGTGCAAGAAGGGCGGCTGAGCAGTTCTTC. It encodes CSARRAAEQFF.

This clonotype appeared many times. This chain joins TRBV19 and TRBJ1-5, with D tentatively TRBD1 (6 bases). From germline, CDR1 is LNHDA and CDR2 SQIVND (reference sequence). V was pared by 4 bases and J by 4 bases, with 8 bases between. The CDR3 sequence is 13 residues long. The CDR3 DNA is TGTGCCAGTAGTACCGGACAGAATCAGCCCCAGCATTTT. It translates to CASSTGQNQPQHF.

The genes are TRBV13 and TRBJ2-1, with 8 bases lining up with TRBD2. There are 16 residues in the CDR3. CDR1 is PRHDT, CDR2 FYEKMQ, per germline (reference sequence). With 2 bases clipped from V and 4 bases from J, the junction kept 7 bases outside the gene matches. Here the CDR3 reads CASSLTRGGGYNEQFF. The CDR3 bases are TGTGCCAGCAGCTTAACCCGGGGGGGCGGATACAATGAGCAGTTCTTC.

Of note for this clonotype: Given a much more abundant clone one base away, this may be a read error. The CDR3 loop reads CASCLSRGSDTQYF. For the CDR3, the DNA is TGTGCCAGCTGTTTATCTCGGGGATCAGATACGCAGTATTTT. The chain links TRBV28 to TRBJ2-3, with D perhaps TRBD2 (5 bases). This CDR3 has 14 amino acids. Germline loops: CDR1 MDHEN, CDR2 SYDVKM.

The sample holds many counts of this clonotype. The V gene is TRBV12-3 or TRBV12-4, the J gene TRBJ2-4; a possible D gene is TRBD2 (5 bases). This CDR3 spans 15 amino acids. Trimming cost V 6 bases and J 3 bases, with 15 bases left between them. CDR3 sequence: CASSFASRVKNIQYF. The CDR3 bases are TGTGCCAGCAGCTTCGCCTCGAGGGTCAAAAACATTCAGTACTTC.

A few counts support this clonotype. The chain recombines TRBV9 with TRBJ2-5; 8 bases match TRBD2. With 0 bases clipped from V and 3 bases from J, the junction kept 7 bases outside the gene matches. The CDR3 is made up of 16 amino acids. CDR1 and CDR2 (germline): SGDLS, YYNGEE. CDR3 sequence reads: CASSVGPGGAEETQYF. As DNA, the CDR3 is TGTGCCAGCAGCGTAGGCCCGGGGGGGGCCGAAGAGACCCAGTACTTC. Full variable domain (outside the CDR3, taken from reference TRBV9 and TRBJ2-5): DSGVTQTPKHLITATGQRVTLRCSPRSGDLSVYWYQQSLDQGLQFLIQYYNGEERAKGNILERFSAQQFPDLHSELNLSSLELGDSALYFCASSVGPGGAEETQYFGPGTRLLVL.

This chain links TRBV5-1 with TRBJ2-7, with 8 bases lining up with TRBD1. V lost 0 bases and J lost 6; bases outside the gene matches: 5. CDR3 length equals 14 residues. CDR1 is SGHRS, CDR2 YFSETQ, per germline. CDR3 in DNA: TGCGCCAGCAGCTTGGGAGGACAGGGCGCCGAGCAGTACTTC. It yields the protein CASSLGGQGAEQYF.

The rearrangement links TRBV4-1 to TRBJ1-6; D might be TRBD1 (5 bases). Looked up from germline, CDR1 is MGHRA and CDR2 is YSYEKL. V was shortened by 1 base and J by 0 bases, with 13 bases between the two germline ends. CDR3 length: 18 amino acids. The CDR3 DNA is TGCGCCAGCAGCCAAGTCGGTGCGGGGGGCTCCTATAATTCACCCCTCCACTTT. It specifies CASSQVGAGGSYNSPLHF.

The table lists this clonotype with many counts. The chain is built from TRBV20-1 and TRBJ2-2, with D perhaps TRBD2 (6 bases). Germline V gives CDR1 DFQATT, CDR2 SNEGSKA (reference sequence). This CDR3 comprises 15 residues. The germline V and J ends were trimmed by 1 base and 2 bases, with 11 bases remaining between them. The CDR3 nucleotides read TGCAGTGCTAGAGTTCCGGGAGTAAACACCGGGGAGCTGTTTTTT. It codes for CSARVPGVNTGELFF.

Here the CDR3 DNA reads TGTGCCAGCAGTTTCCGGGACCGTCCCTACGAGCAGTACTTC. Translating it yields CASSFRDRPYEQYF. V gene TRBV27 combines with J gene TRBJ2-7, with D perhaps TRBD1 or TRBD2 (5 bases each). CDR1 and CDR2 (germline): MNHEY, SMNVEV (reference sequence). The length of the CDR3 is 14 residues. V was trimmed by 3 bases and J by 2 bases, leaving 11 bases between them.

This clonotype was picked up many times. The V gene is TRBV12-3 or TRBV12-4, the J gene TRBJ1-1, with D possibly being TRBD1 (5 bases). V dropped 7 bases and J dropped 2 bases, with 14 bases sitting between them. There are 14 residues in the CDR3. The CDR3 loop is CASTIGGGNTEAFF. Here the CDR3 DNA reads TGTGCCAGCACCATAGGTGGGGGAAACACTGAAGCTTTCTTT.

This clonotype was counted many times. This chain's CDR3 is CASSFGQGSYGYTF. In nucleotides, the CDR3 is TGCGCCAGCAGCTTCGGACAGGGGTCCTATGGCTACACCTTC. The chain has TRBV5-1 and TRBJ1-2; 9 nucleotides line up with TRBD1. The J segment lost 4 bases and the V segment lost 2 bases, leaving 3 bases of the junction unmatched. Germline V CDR1 and CDR2: SGHRS, YFSETQ. CDR3 length: 14 amino acids.

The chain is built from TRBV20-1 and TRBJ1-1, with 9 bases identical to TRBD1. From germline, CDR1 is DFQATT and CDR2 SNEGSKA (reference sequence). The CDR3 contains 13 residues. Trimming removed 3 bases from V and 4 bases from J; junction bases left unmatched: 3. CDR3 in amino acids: CSARDRGGTEAFF. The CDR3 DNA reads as TGCAGTGCTAGGGACAGGGGTGGCACTGAAGCTTTCTTT.

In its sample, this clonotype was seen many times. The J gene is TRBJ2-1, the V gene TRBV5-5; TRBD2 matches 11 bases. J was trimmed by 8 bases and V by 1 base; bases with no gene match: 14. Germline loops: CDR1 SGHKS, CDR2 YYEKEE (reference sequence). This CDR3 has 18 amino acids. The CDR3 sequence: CASSLLGLAVPIVDEQFF. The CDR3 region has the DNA TGTGCCAGCAGCTTGTTGGGACTAGCGGTACCTATCGTCGATGAGCAGTTCTTC.

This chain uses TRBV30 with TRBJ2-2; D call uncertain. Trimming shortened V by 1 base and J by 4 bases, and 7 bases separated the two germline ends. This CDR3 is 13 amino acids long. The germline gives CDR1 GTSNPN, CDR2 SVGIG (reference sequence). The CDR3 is CAWSGLGTGELFF. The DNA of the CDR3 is TGTGCCTGGAGTGGACTGGGCACCGGGGAGCTGTTTTTT. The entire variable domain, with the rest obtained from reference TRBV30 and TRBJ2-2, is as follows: SQTIHQWPATLVQPVGSPLSLECTVEGTSNPNLYWYRQAAGRGLQLLFYSVGIGQISSEVPQNLSASRPQDRQFILSSKKLLLSDSGFYLCAWSGLGTGELFFGEGSRLTVL.

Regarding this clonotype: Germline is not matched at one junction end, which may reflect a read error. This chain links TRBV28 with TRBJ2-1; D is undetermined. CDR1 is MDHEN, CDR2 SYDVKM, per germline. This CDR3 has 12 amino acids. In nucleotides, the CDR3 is TGCGCCAGCAGTTTAGGGTCGCCTGAGCAGTTCTTC. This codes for CASSLGSPEQFF.

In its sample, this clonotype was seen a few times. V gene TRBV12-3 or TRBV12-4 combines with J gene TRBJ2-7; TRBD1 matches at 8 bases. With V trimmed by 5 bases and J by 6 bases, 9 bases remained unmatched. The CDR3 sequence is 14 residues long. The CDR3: CASSPGQGIPEQYF. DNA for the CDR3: TGTGCCAGCAGTCCCGGACAGGGAATACCCGAGCAGTACTTC.

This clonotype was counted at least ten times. CDR3 residues: CSARAHEGLVETQYF. The CDR3 nucleotides are TGCAGTGCTAGAGCCCACGAGGGTTTGGTCGAGACCCAGTACTTC. V usage is TRBV20-1 and J usage is TRBJ2-5; D might be TRBD2 (5 bases). This CDR3 spans 15 amino acids. Trimming stripped 1 base from V and 5 bases from J, with 17 bases between. Germline V gene lookup returns CDR1 DFQATT and CDR2 SNEGSKA (reference sequence).